In this sample, the clone carrying this TCR beta chain turned up many times. Its antigen is currently unknown. No DNA is shown, since the ends of the CDR3 on it are uncertain; the CDR3 is the one TCRdb lists. It was through 5'RACE template switching that TCR cDNA was made, with a universal primer site and UMIs added. MiXCR, run by TCRdb on the 5' RACE reads, gives a single entry per CDR3 protein. The data contain 150,000 to 200,000 distinct CDR3 sequences, over 7% of them seen just once; the ten biggest clones take up about 40%. The data derive from a study of T cells after yellow fever vaccination. The CDR3 has 17 amino acids, counting both end residues. CDR1 MNHEY and CDR2 SVGAGI come from the germline V gene. Study-wide results and caveats: Re-detected after boosting: most primary clones, 96% of CD4 and 88% of CD8. Though it reached lower strength, the secondary response hit its peak faster, day 5 versus 15. Abundant clonotypes from the bulk population could have been carried over as contaminants into FACS-sorted repertoires.

The material sequenced was CD8+ T cells sorted from PBMCs, taken 45 days after the yellow fever booster vaccination. The TCR was taken from a man aged 18 to 29 who received the YFV17D yellow fever vaccine. V usage is TRBV6-5 and J usage is TRBJ2-2; TRBD1 was called by the table and not checked on the DNA. This CDR3 reads CASSYSPAGRTRGSCFF.